This T cell receptor (beta chain) appears in the sequencing data of a study of response to subunit inactivated influenza vaccine. TCRdb redid the calling of the RT-PCR reads with MiXCR, one entry per CDR3 protein. Among 550,000 to 600,000 distinct CDR3 sequences listed, 12% were seen once. V was pared by 1 base and J by 6 bases, with 9 bases between. Germline lookup yields CDR1 LGHNA and CDR2 YNFKEQ. This CDR3 contains 14 residues. This clonotype was counted many times. V is TRBV4-2 and J is TRBJ2-2, with D hard to call. The input for sequencing was PBMCs from blood, taken on the day of vaccination. The source of this sequence is a man aged 45 to 65 who received an inactivated influenza vaccine. The CDR3 protein is CASSQVGPPGELFF. The CDR3 DNA reads TGTGCCAGCAGCCAAGTCGGCCCCCCCGGGGAGCTGTTTTTT.